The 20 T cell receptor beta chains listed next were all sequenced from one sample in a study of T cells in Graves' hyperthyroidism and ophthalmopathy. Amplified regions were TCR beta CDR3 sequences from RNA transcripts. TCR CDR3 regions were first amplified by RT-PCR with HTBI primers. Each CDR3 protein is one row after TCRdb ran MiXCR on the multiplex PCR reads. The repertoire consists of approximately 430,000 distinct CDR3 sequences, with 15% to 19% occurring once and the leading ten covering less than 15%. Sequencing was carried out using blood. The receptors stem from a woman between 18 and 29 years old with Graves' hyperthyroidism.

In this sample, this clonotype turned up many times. CDR3 sequence reads: CSARKTGSHTEAFF. In DNA, the CDR3 is TGCAGTGCTAGAAAGACAGGGAGTCACACTGAAGCTTTCTTT. The chain uses TRBV20-1 and TRBJ1-1, with 7 bases fitting TRBD1. V trimming: 2 bases; J trimming: 3 bases; junction bases outside the gene matches: 6. Per germline, CDR1 DFQATT and CDR2 SNEGSKA (reference sequence). The CDR3 sequence is 14 residues long.

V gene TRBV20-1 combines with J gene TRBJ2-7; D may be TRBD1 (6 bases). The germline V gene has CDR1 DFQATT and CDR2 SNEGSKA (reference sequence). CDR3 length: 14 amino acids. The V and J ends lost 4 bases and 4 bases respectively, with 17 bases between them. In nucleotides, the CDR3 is TGCAGTGCTAATAGGGCAGGGGTGGGGTACGAGCAGTACTTC. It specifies CSANRAGVGYEQYF.

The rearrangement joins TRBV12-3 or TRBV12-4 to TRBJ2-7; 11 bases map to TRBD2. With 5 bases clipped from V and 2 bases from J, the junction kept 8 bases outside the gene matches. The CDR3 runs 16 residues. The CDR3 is CASSTSSGGTTYEQYF. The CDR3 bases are TGTGCCAGCAGTACCTCTAGCGGGGGGACCACCTACGAGCAGTACTTC.

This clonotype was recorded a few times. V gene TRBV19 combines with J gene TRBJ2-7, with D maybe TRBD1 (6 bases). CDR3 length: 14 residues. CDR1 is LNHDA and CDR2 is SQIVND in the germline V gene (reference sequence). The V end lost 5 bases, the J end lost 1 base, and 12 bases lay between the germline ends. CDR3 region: CASSDGTQSYEQYF. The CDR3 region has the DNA TGTGCCAGTAGTGATGGGACACAGTCCTACGAGCAGTACTTC.

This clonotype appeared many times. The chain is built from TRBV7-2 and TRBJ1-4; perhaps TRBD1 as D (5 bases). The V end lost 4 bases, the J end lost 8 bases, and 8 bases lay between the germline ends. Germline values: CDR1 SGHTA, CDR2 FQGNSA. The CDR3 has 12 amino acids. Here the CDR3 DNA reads TGTGCCAGCAGCTGGGACCTGGAAAAACTGTTTTTT. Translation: CASSWDLEKLFF.

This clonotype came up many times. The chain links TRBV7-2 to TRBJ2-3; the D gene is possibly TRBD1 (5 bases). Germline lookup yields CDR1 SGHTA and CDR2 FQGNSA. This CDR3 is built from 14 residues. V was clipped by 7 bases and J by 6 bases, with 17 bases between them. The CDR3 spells CASNNPPGLDTQYF. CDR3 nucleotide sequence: TGTGCCAGCAATAATCCCCCAGGGTTGGATACGCAGTATTTT.

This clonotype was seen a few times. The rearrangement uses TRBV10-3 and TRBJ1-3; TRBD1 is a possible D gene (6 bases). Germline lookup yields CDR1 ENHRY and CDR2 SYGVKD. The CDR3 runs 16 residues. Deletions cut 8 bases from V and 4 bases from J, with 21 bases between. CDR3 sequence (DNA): TGTGCCATCGGAGAAGGGACATCCCGCGGCGGAAACACCATATATTTT. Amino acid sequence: CAIGEGTSRGGNTIYF.

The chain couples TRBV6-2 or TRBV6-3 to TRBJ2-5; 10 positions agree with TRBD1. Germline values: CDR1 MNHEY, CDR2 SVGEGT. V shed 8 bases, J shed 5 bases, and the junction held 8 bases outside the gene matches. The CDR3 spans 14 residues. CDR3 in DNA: TGTGCCAGCGGGGTCGGGACAGGGGTTGAGACCCAGTACTTC. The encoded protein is CASGVGTGVETQYF.

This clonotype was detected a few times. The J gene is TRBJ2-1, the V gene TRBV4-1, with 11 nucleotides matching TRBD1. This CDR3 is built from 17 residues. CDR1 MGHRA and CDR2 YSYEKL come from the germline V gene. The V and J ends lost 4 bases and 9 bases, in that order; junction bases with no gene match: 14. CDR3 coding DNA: TGCGCCAGCAGCCCCTACCCCCGGGGACAGGGGGTGGGTGAGCAGTTCTTC. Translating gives CASSPYPRGQGVGEQFF.

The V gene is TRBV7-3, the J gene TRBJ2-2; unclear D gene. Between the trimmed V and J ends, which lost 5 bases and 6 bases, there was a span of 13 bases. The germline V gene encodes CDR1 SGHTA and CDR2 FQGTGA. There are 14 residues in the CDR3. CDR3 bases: TGTGCCAGCAGCCCACGTCGTCCCCCCGGGGAGCTGTTTTTT. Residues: CASSPRRPPGELFF.

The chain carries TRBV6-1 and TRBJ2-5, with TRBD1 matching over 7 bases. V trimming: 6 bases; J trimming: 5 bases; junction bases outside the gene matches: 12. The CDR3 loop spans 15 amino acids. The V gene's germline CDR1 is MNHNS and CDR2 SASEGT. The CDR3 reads CASSPPAGGSETQYF. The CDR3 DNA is TGTGCCAGCAGCCCCCCGGCAGGGGGATCGGAGACCCAGTACTTC.

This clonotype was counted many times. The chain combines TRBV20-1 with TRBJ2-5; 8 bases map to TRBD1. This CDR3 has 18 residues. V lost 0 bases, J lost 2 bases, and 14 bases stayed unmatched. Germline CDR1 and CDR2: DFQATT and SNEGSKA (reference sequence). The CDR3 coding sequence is TGCAGTGCTAGAGACCATGGCCTGGGGACAGGACCTCAAGAGACCCAGTACTTC. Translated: CSARDHGLGTGPQETQYF.

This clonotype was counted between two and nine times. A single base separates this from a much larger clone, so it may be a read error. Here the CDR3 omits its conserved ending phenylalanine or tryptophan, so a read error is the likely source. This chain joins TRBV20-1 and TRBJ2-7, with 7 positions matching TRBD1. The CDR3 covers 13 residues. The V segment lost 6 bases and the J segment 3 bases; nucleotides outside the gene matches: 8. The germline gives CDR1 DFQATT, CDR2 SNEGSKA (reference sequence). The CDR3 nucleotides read TGCAGTGCGGGGCCGGGACAGAACTACGAGCAGTACATC. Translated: CSAGPGQNYEQYI.

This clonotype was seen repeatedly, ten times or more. The CDR3 spells CASREGQGRFSYNEQFF. CDR3 nucleotide sequence: TGTGCCAGCAGAGAGGGACAGGGGCGTTTCTCCTACAATGAGCAGTTCTTC. The chain links TRBV6-2 or TRBV6-3 to TRBJ2-1, with TRBD1 matching 10 bases. This CDR3 comprises 17 residues. After removal of 6 bases from V and 0 bases from J, the junction contained 8 bases not matched to a gene. Germline V gives CDR1 MNHEY, CDR2 SVGEGT.

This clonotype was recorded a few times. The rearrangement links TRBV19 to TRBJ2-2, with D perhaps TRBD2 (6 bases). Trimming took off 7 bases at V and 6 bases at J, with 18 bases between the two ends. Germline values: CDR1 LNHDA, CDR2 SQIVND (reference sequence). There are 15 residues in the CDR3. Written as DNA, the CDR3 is TGTGCCAGTATTTCCCAGCAGGGAGGTCCCGGGGAGCTGTTTTTT. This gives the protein CASISQQGGPGELFF.

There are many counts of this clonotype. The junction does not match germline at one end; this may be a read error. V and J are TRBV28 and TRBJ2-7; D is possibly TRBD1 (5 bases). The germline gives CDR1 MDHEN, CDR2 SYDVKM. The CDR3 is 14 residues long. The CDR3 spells CASKGYLQGYERYF. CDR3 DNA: TGTGCCAGCAAGGGGTACCTCCAGGGCTACGAGCGGTACTTC.

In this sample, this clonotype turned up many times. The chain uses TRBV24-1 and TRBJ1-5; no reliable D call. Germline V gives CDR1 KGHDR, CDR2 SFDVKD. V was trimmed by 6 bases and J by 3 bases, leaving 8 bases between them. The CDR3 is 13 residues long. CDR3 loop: CATSHSNNQPQHF. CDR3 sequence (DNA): TGTGCCACCAGTCACAGTAACAATCAGCCCCAGCATTTT.

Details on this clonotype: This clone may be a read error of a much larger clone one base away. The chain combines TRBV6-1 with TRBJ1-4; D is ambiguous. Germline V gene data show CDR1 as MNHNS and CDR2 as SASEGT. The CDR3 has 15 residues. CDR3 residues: CASRRRREGNEKLVF. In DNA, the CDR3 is TGTGCCAGCAGGAGACGGAGGGAGGGTAATGAAAAACTGGTTTTT.

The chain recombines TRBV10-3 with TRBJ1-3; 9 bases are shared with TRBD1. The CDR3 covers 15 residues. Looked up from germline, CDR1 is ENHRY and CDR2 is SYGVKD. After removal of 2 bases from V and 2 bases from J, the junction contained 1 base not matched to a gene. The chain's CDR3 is CAISERTGAGNTIYF. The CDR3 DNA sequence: TGTGCCATCAGTGAGAGGACAGGGGCTGGAAACACCATATATTTT.

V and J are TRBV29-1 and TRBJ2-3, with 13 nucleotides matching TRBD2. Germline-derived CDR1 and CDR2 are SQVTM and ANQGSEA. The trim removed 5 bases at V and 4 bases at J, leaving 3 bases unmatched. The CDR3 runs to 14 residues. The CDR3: CSVLTSGGADTQYF. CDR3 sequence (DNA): TGCAGCGTTTTAACTAGCGGGGGGGCAGATACGCAGTATTTT.